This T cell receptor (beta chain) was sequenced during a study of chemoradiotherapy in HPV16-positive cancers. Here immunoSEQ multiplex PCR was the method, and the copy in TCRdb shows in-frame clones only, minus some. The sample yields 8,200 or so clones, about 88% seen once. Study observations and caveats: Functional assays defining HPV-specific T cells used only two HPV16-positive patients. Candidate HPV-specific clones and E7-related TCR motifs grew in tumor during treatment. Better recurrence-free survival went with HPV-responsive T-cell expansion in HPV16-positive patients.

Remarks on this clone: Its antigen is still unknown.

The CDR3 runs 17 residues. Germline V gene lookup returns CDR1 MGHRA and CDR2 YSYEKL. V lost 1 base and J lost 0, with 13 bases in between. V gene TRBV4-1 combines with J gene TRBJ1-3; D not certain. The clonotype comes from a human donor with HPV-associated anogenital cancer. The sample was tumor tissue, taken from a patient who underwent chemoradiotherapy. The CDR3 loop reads CASSQAPEFSSGNTIYF. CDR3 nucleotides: TGCGCCAGCAGCCAAGCCCCAGAATTTTCCTCTGGAAACACCATATATTTT.